Below are 2 T cell receptor beta chains sequenced from a single sample in a study of blood T cell repertoires in COVID-19. Profiled with immunoSEQ multiplex PCR; TCRdb holds only in-frame clones, not every one. Of 250,000 or so clones listed, 91% are singletons. Sequencing was performed on PBMCs or T cells enriched from blood (not recorded which). The receptors shown here come from a man aged 40-49 years who had been exposed to COVID-19.

The chain has TRBV18 and TRBJ2-1; possible D gene TRBD2, 6 bases. CDR3 size: 14 residues. Germline V gene data show CDR1 as KGHSH and CDR2 as LQKENI. Trimming removed 1 base at V and 5 bases at J, with 9 bases between. CDR3 sequence (DNA): TGTGCCAGCTCACCACAGGGGAGGCACAATGAGCAGTTCTTC. The encoded protein is CASSPQGRHNEQFF.

The chain couples TRBV12-5 to TRBJ2-2; 10 bases line up with TRBD1. The CDR3 consists of 15 residues. Per germline, CDR1 LGHNT and CDR2 FRNRAP. J gave up 7 bases and V 6 bases, and 8 bases lay outside the gene matches. CDR3 region: CASGWGTGEVGELFF. In DNA, the CDR3 is TGTGCTAGTGGGTGGGGGACAGGGGAGGTCGGGGAGCTGTTTTTT.